Shown below are 2 T cell receptor beta chains from a single sample sequenced in a study of blood T cells in healthy people across ages. Alongside a J-beta primer mix, a sample-barcoded 5' primer served in a second PCR lasting about 6 to 12 cycles. Using its own MiXCR run on the 5' RACE reads, TCRdb lists one record per CDR3 protein. Of about 1.4 million distinct CDR3 sequences in the sample, approximately 59% were seen once. Source material: blood. These receptor sequences come from a man younger than 30 in good health.

The chain has TRBV4-2 and TRBJ1-1, with TRBD1 as a possible D gene (5 bases). CDR1 and CDR2 (germline): LGHNA, YNFKEQ. V was cut by 4 bases and J by 2 bases, with 11 bases left in between. The CDR3 contains 14 residues. The CDR3 DNA reads as TGTGCCAGCAGCCTGGGGCTACCCAACACTGAAGCTTTCTTT. Translating it yields CASSLGLPNTEAFF.

This clonotype was found a few times. The chain employs TRBV5-1 and TRBJ2-3, with a weak D call TRBD2 (7 bases). Germline V gene data show CDR1 as SGHRS and CDR2 as YFSETQ. The length of the CDR3 is 16 residues. V was pared by 0 bases and J by 0 bases, with 11 bases between. Here the CDR3 reads CASSLEGGRSTDTQYF. CDR3 nucleotide sequence: TGCGCCAGCAGCTTGGAGGGGGGGCGCAGCACAGATACGCAGTATTTT.